What follows are 22 T cell receptor beta chains derived from one specimen sequenced in a study of blood T cell repertoires in COVID-19. Using immunoSEQ multiplex PCR, the repertoire was profiled, and TCRdb retains in-frame clones only, with some absent. The sample holds fewer than 250,000 clones, more than 80% seen once. What was sequenced was peripheral blood. The receptors originated from a human donor in a cohort sampled during active COVID-19.

J is TRBJ1-4 and V is TRBV5-5; D perhaps matches TRBD1 (5 bases). The CDR3 has 15 amino acids. CDR1 and CDR2 from the germline V gene are SGHKS and YYEKEE (reference sequence). The V end lost 0 bases, the J end lost 7 bases, and 13 bases lay between the germline ends. The CDR3 sequence is CASSLGTSGGEKLFF. The CDR3 DNA is TGTGCCAGCAGCTTGGGGACATCGGGGGGTGAAAAACTGTTTTTT.

This clone is a singleton in its sample. The V and J genes are TRBV7-9 and TRBJ2-1; TRBD2 is a possible D gene (5 bases). Germline V CDR1 and CDR2: SEHNR, FQNEAQ (reference sequence). The V and J ends lost 5 bases and 10 bases respectively, with 12 bases between them. The CDR3 is 12 residues long. This chain's CDR3 is CASSPGIYEQFF. In DNA form, the CDR3 reads TGTGCCAGCAGCCCCGGGATCTACGAGCAGTTCTTC.

This clone was observed a single time. The chain links TRBV2 to TRBJ2-3; TRBD2 might be the D (6 bases). There are 15 residues in the CDR3. Trimming cost V 8 bases and J 0 bases, with 15 bases left between them. Germline V lookup: CDR1 SNHLY, CDR2 FYNNEI. CDR3 sequence: CASRGTFLSTDTQYF. In DNA form, the CDR3 reads TGTGCCAGCCGAGGGACTTTCCTTAGCACAGATACGCAGTATTTT.

V is TRBV7-2 and J is TRBJ2-1, with 11 bases matching TRBD2. The CDR3 covers 15 residues. After removal of 5 bases from V and 8 bases from J, the junction contained 8 bases not matched to a gene. Germline assignment: CDR1 SGHTA and CDR2 FQGNSA. CDR3 amino acids: CASSPLAGGPHEQFF. Written as DNA, the CDR3 is TGTGCCAGCAGCCCCTTAGCGGGAGGGCCCCATGAGCAGTTCTTC. Based on the CDR3 plus reference TRBV7-2 and TRBJ2-1, the full variable domain is GAGVSQSPSNKVTEKGKDVELRCDPISGHTALYWYRQSLGQGLEFLIYFQGNSAPDKSGLPSDRFSAERTGGSVSTLTIQRTQQEDSAVYLCASSPLAGGPHEQFFGPGTRLTVL.

The chain links TRBV13 to TRBJ1-6; D is possibly TRBD1 (6 bases). Trimming shortened V by 8 bases and J by 10 bases, and 15 bases separated the two germline ends. Germline-derived CDR1 and CDR2 are PRHDT and FYEKMQ (reference sequence). The CDR3 extends over 13 amino acids. The CDR3 here is CASGGDNYSPLHF. The CDR3 nucleotides are TGTGCCAGCGGGGGGGACAATTACTCACCCCTCCACTTT.

The chain recombines TRBV11-2 with TRBJ1-2; D is undetermined. Germline-derived CDR1 and CDR2 are SGHAT and FQNNGV. V was cut by 0 bases and J by 1 base, with 6 bases left in between. The CDR3 length is 14 residues. The CDR3 DNA follows: TGTGCCAGCAGCTTAGAGACTTTTAACTATGGCTACACCTTC. This encodes CASSLETFNYGYTF.

This clone was counted a single time. V and J are TRBV6-5 and TRBJ2-1; the match to TRBD1 covers 8 bases. The ends lost 7 bases at V and 9 bases at J; junction bases unmatched: 14. This CDR3 region has 15 residues. Germline V gene data show CDR1 as MNHEY and CDR2 as SVGAGI. CDR3 coding DNA: TGTGCCAGCACCCTCCCCGGACAGGGTAGGGGTGAGCAGTTCTTC. Its translation is CASTLPGQGRGEQFF.

This chain uses TRBV27 with TRBJ2-1, with 8 bases matching TRBD2. Germline V lookup: CDR1 MNHEY, CDR2 SMNVEV (reference sequence). J lost 2 bases, V lost 2 bases, and 5 bases had no gene match. CDR3 length: 16 amino acids. The CDR3 DNA follows: TGTGCCAGCAGTTTAAATAGCGGGGTCCCCTACAATGAGCAGTTCTTC. This gives the protein CASSLNSGVPYNEQFF.

This sequence joins TRBV28 and TRBJ1-2; possible D gene TRBD1, 5 bases. Trimming shortened V by 8 bases and J by 9 bases, and 19 bases separated the two germline ends. CDR1 and CDR2 (germline): MDHEN, SYDVKM. The CDR3 consists of 13 residues. CDR3 region: CASYVGGSMSYTF. The CDR3 bases are TGTGCCAGCTACGTGGGGGGGTCTATGAGCTACACCTTC.

This chain connects TRBV20-1 to TRBJ2-5; D possibly corresponds to TRBD2 (5 bases). CDR1 DFQATT and CDR2 SNEGSKA come from the germline V gene (reference sequence). This CDR3 is 11 amino acids long. Between the trimmed V and J ends, which lost 5 bases and 4 bases, there was a span of 8 bases. DNA of the CDR3: TGCAGTGCTCTACTAGGAGAGACCCAGTACTTC. As protein: CSALLGETQYF.

The rearrangement joins TRBV9 to TRBJ2-5; 7 positions agree with TRBD1. J gave up 2 bases and V 2 bases, and 6 bases lay outside the gene matches. The germline V gene has CDR1 SGDLS and CDR2 YYNGEE. There are 15 residues in the CDR3. This chain's CDR3 is CASSVGPGQQETQYF. The DNA of the CDR3 is TGTGCCAGCAGCGTGGGGCCGGGACAGCAAGAGACCCAGTACTTC.

J is TRBJ2-3 and V is TRBV5-1; 9 positions agree with TRBD1. The V gene's germline CDR1 is SGHRS and CDR2 YFSETQ. J lost 1 base, V lost 4 bases, and 4 bases had no gene match. The CDR3 is 15 residues long. The CDR3 bases are TGCGCCAGCAGCCCAGGGACAGGGCGCACAGATACGCAGTATTTT. It yields the protein CASSPGTGRTDTQYF.

The CDR3 here is CASSDLSGGSKETQYF. The CDR3 bases are TGTGCCAGCAGTGACTTAAGCGGGGGCTCAAAAGAGACCCAGTACTTC. The chain is built from TRBV3-1 (or the pseudogene TRBV3-2) and TRBJ2-5; TRBD2 matches 8 bases. CDR1 is LGHDT and CDR2 is YNNKEL in the germline V gene (reference sequence). CDR3 length: 16 amino acids. V lost 6 bases and J lost 3; bases outside the gene matches: 12.

This clone was found once. The chain is built from TRBV15 and TRBJ1-4; tentatively, D is TRBD1 (6 bases). V lost 5 bases to trimming and J lost 5 bases, with 15 bases between them. The CDR3 runs 15 residues. Germline CDR1 reads LNHNV; CDR2 reads YYDKDF (reference sequence). CDR3 DNA: TGTGCCACCAGCTCAGACGGGGACAACAATGAAAAACTGTTTTTT. This sequence encodes CATSSDGDNNEKLFF.

Written as DNA, the CDR3 is TGCGCCAGCAGCTGGACAGGGGCAACTAATGAAAAACTGTTTTTT. Its translation is CASSWTGATNEKLFF. The V gene is TRBV5-1, the J gene TRBJ1-4, with 9 bases fitting TRBD1. Germline V lookup: CDR1 SGHRS, CDR2 YFSETQ. V shed 3 bases, J shed 0 bases, and the junction held 0 bases outside the gene matches. This CDR3 is built from 15 residues.

This chain's CDR3 is CASSLRQGGTGELFF. DNA of the CDR3: TGTGCCAGCAGCTTGCGACAGGGGGGCACCGGGGAGCTGTTTTTT. The chain joins TRBV7-6 to TRBJ2-2; 9 bases align to TRBD1. This CDR3 spans 15 amino acids. CDR1 is SGHVS and CDR2 is FNYEAQ in the germline V gene. The V segment lost 3 bases and the J segment 4 bases; nucleotides outside the gene matches: 3.

V gene TRBV18 combines with J gene TRBJ1-6; the D is unclear. Germline-derived CDR1 and CDR2 are KGHSH and LQKENI. V was pared by 2 bases and J by 6 bases, with 11 bases between. The CDR3 spans 15 residues. CDR3 nucleotides: TGTGCCAGCTCACCAGGCGGGGAAGGTAATTCACCCCTCCACTTT. It codes for CASSPGGEGNSPLHF. Full variable domain (outside the CDR3, taken from reference TRBV18 and TRBJ1-6): NAGVMQNPRHLVRRRGQEARLRCSPMKGHSHVYWYRQLPEEGLKFMVYLQKENIIDESGMPKERFSAEFPKEGPSILRIQQVVRGDSAAYFCASSPGGEGNSPLHFGNGTRLTVT.

The chain couples TRBV14 to TRBJ2-5; maybe TRBD1 (5 bases). The CDR3 loop spans 13 amino acids. The germline CDR1 and CDR2 sequences are SGHDN and FVKESK. The germline V and J ends were trimmed by 4 bases and 4 bases, with 10 bases remaining between them. The CDR3 DNA reads as TGTGCCAGCAGCCTCCTTAGGGGAGAGACCCAGTACTTC. Its protein is CASSLLRGETQYF.

J is TRBJ1-2 and V is TRBV5-6; D is unclear. The CDR3 extends over 15 amino acids. Germline assignment: CDR1 SGHDT and CDR2 YYEEEE. V lost 0 bases to trimming and J lost 3 bases, with 12 bases between them. As DNA, the CDR3 is TGTGCCAGCAGCTTGGGCCCCCTAGGAGACTATGGCTACACCTTC. It is translated as CASSLGPLGDYGYTF. Using reference TRBV5-6 and TRBJ1-2 for the parts outside the CDR3, the full variable domain is DAGVTQSPTHLIKTRGQQVTLRCSPKSGHDTVSWYQQALGQGPQFIFQYYEEEERQRGNFPDRFSGHQFPNYSSELNVNALLLGDSALYLCASSLGPLGDYGYTFGSGTRLTVV.

This chain links TRBV6-5 with TRBJ2-3; TRBD2 is a possible D gene (5 bases). The V end lost 7 bases, the J end lost 3 bases, and 14 bases lay between the germline ends. From germline, CDR1 is MNHEY and CDR2 SVGAGI. The CDR3 consists of 14 residues. The CDR3 bases are TGTGCCAGCAATGGAGGAGGATGGACAGATACGCAGTATTTT. This codes for CASNGGGWTDTQYF.

The gene calls are TRBV23-1 and TRBJ2-1, with 7 bases lining up with TRBD2. TRBV23-1 is annotated as an ORF whose role is uncertain. J was trimmed by 1 base and V by 0 bases; bases with no gene match: 3. The CDR3 is 16 amino acids. The CDR3 loop is CASSQSGEGSYNEQFF. For the CDR3, the DNA is TGCGCCAGCAGTCAATCGGGGGAGGGGTCCTACAATGAGCAGTTCTTC.

Note on this clone: This sample also contains other DNA sequences that code for the same CDR3. The chain carries TRBV2 and TRBJ1-5; D ambiguous. Trimming left V 4 bases short and J 4 bases short, with 8 bases between. The CDR3 loop spans 13 amino acids. CDR1 is SNHLY and CDR2 is FYNNEI in the germline V gene. In DNA form, the CDR3 reads TGTGCCAGCAGTGCTGGGAGAAATCAGCCCCAGCATTTT. Amino acid sequence: CASSAGRNQPQHF.